This T cell receptor (beta chain) derives from a study of T cells in narcolepsy. As for the study in general: Donors had narcolepsy type 1 or type 2, or were healthy controls.

The ends were cut back, 3 bases at V and 5 bases at J, with 8 bases in the middle. The germline gives CDR1 SGHVS, CDR2 FQNEAQ. The CDR3 has 12 residues. TCRdb keeps only in-frame clones here, not all; method: immunoSEQ multiplex PCR. The table shows roughly 30,000 clones, with 81% occurring only once. Material: memory (CD45RA-) CD4+ T cells from blood. This chain joins TRBV7-8 and TRBJ2-7; D is uncertain. This TCR was sampled from a human donor in good health. CDR3 sequence (DNA): TGTGCCAGCAGCTTGTTCGGTGACGAGCAGTACTTC. This codes for CASSLFGDEQYF.